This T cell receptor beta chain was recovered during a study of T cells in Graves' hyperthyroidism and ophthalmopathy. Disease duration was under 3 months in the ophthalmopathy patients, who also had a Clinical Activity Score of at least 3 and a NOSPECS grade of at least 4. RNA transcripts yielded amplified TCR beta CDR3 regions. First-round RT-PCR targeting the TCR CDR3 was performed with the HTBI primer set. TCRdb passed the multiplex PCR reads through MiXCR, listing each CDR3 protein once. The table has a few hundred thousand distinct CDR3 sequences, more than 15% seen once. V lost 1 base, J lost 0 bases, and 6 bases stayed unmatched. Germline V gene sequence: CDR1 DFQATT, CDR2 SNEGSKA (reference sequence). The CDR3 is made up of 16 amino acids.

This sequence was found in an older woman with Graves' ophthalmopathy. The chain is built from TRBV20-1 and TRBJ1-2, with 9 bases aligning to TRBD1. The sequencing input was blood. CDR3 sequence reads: CSARGGTGTTNYGYTF. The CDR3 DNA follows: TGCAGTGCTAGAGGGGGGACAGGGACTACTAACTATGGCTACACCTTC.